Sequencing of this TCR beta chain was carried out in a study of T cell responses to AZD1222 COVID-19 vaccine. Study-wide findings and caveats: Repertoires were obtained only post-peak T cell response. Mapped onto spike, vaccine-associated CD4 TCRs spanned it and were dominant at 160-218 and 743-854.

Profiled with immunoSEQ multiplex PCR; TCRdb holds only in-frame clones, not every one. The repertoire includes roughly 140,000 clones, roughly 88% of them detected once, and more than 12% sits in the top ten. The length of the CDR3 is 14 residues. Deletions cut 5 bases from V and 3 bases from J, with 14 bases between. CDR1 and CDR2 (germline): SQVTM, ANQGSEA. About this clone itself: Its antigen is currently unknown.

This TCR was sampled from an adult in good health. Sample: peripheral blood, taken on day 0 of AZD1222 vaccination. V gene TRBV29-1 combines with J gene TRBJ1-3; D gene unclear. CDR3 loop: CSVLPLPGGNTIYF. The CDR3 coding sequence is TGCAGCGTTCTACCCTTACCGGGTGGAAACACCATATATTTT.